This T cell receptor beta chain was sequenced in a study of shared clonotypes between healthy human individuals (dated by TCRdb to the early 2020s). At the level of the whole study: The cohort included three men and two women between 18 and 49 years of age. For each donor, CD4 naive and CD4 memory were each run on three plates, CD8 naive on two plates, and CD8 memory on one plate. To estimate repertoire size and how much clonotypes are shared between individuals, the study performed deep sequencing of blood TCR repertoires from a handful of healthy adults. To increase sequencing depth and limit assay-specific biases, different laboratories used diverse techniques to prepare libraries and sequence TCR repertoires. Each donor's leukapheresis produced roughly between roughly 0.85 and 10 billion PBMCs. The study at large found these results: Only blood was sampled, and tissue TCR repertoires likely differ from those in blood. Rarefaction of sorted-subset datasets indicated incomplete sequencing despite the large sequencing depth. Compared with non-shared clonotypes, clonotypes shared by all four sorted-subset donors had higher generation probabilities. Pairwise subsampling indicated that sequencing depth was expected to affect the degree of clonotype sharing among donors. Because the study included only a small number of donors, the genetic and exposure-history diversity represented was limited. Larger estimated clonotype richness was generally found for naive subsets than for memory subsets. About 5% of naive CD4, around 3.6% of naive CD8, approximately 2% of memory CD4, and about 0.4% of memory CD8 clonotypes were shared across several donors.

TCR CDR3 regions were amplified from genomic DNA by multiplex PCR using the deep immunoSEQ assay. Extracted genomic DNA from each cell subset was spread evenly across all wells of several immunoSEQ 96-well plates, with each plate serving as a replicate. Each replicate PCR for sorted subsets received about 220 ng genomic DNA, equal to roughly 30,000 T cell genomes. The purified libraries were quantified using a Qubit 3.0 fluorometer, sized with a Bioanalyzer 2100, and then quantified again using the KAPA Library Quantification kit. Every immunoSEQ 96-well plate was sequenced on a dedicated single-read 150-cycle Illumina NextSeq 550 flow cell. In the authors' own workflow: The immunoSEQ output contained only junctional sequences without quality scores, so filtering could not match that applied to full-length reads. Sequences were annotated with PyIR, a Python wrapper for IgBLAST v1.9, using IMGT germline references to assign V/J genes and CDR3. Reads were removed for weak V/J assignments (E-value above 1e-6), missing CDR3, stop codons, out-of-frame junctions, or ambiguous translated residues. V3J clonotypes were defined as sequences sharing an identical inferred V gene, J gene, and CDR3 amino acid sequence. Percentage overlap between repertoires was calculated by dividing the number of shared unique clonotypes by the size of the smaller repertoire. Richness of each repertoire was evaluated using RTK rarefaction, the Chao1 estimator, and Recon v2.1 estimates of unobserved clonotypes. For all TCRbeta clonotypes obtained by the gDNA method from four donors, generation probabilities were computed with OLGA. Held by TCRdb, this immuneACCESS table contains in-frame sequences only and omits some clones. Under half of the omission traces to an unresolved V gene where checked; the cause of the rest is unknown. From that table come the V and J calls and clone size; the DNA was used to work out D and trimming. For this sample there are hundreds of thousands of clones; 95% to 96% appear just once. Less than 0.13% of the sample is in the top ten clones.

To note about this clone: No antigen is known for it. No much larger clone exists at a distance of one base, and base qualities are not known. Different DNA sequences within this sample yield the same CDR3.

The CDR3 runs 14 residues from the cysteine to the phenylalanine. The retained sequence is limited to the CDR3, 42 bases, with the frame set at the first base. Sequences MNHEY (CDR1) and SMNVEV (CDR2) are obtained from the germline V gene (reference sequence). Trimming costs V 3 bases and J 1 base, and their ends lie 9 bases apart. CD8 naive samples were obtained by positive selection for CCR7 among CD45RO-negative cells, yielding a CD45RA+CCR7+ population from which TemRA cells were excluded. Healthy HIV-negative adults with no recently reported acute infections or vaccinations were included as donors. Every donor was a Caucasian adult residing in Nashville, Tennessee, USA. Blood was collected by leukapheresis, and PBMCs were isolated by Ficoll-Histopaque density gradient centrifugation and then cryopreserved in liquid nitrogen vapor phase. Analytical flow cytometry was used to check the purity and quantity of each magnetically sorted T cell population. From each sorted fraction, genomic DNA was isolated and quantified by UV absorbance on a Nanodrop 2000c.

The chain is assembled from TRBV27 and TRBJ1-1, with the D gene too uncertain to name. Source material: naive CD8+ T cells sorted from blood. The sample's cell subset or site label, decoded: CD45RA+CCR7+. The origin of this receptor is a woman in her 30s in good health. The CDR3 region reads CASSFVGGNTEAFF. The nucleotides are TGTGCCAGCAGTTTTGTAGGAGGGAACACTGAAGCTTTCTTT.